This TCR beta chain emerged from a study of cytomegalovirus exposure and HLA in healthy donors. Study-level findings and limits: Differences between HLA loci emerged in a later analysis of TCR association rates, with DRB1 most and HLA-C fewest. Sequencing likely produced, as an artifact, a cluster of highly shared sequence variants.

This clone appeared a few times. The antigen is not known. The PCR used 60 Vbeta and 13 Jbeta primers. Clones were sequenced by immunoSEQ multiplex PCR, and TCRdb holds only the in-frame ones, with some missing. The sample has more than 65,000 clones, less than 80% seen once. The CDR3 has 14 amino acids. The V gene lost 8 bases and the J gene lost 0 bases, with 13 bases spanning the gap. In germline, CDR1 is SNHLY, CDR2 FYNNEI. The TCR sequence derives from a woman aged 50 to 65 in good health and CMV-seropositive. The chain uses TRBV2 and TRBJ1-2; tentative D call: TRBD1 (5 bases). The source material was PBMCs. This CDR3 reads CASELDTTNYGYTF. The CDR3 DNA reads TGTGCCAGCGAACTGGACACAACTAACTATGGCTACACCTTC.